The 29 T cell receptor beta chains presented below share a single source sample, sequenced in a study of CD8+CD57+ T cells in acquired aplastic anemia. The template used for profiling TCR beta VDJ and CDR3 was genomic DNA. TCRdb re-derived calls from the reads in MiXCR, one entry per CDR3 protein. The data hold about 420,000 distinct CDR3 sequences, with 65% to 80% observed a single time. The sequencing sample was made of sorted CD4+, CD8+, or CD8+CD57+ T cells (not recorded which) from PBMCs. All receptors derive from a human donor in good health, serving as a control.

The table lists this clonotype with many counts. The rearrangement links TRBV6-4 to TRBJ1-1; D gene unclear. The CDR3 has 14 residues. Germline lookup yields CDR1 MRHNA and CDR2 SNTAGT. The germline V and J ends were trimmed by 2 bases and 7 bases, with 14 bases remaining between them. The DNA of the CDR3 is TGTGCCAGCAGTGACGGCACGGGCTTCGGTGAAGCTTTCTTT. This sequence encodes CASSDGTGFGEAFF.

As for this clonotype: The germline gene is not matched at one end of the junction; a read error may be the cause. V usage is TRBV20-1 and J usage is TRBJ1-1; TRBD1 is a possible D gene (6 bases). The CDR3 contains 13 residues. Germline-derived CDR1 and CDR2 are DFQATT and SNEGSKA (reference sequence). Here the CDR3 reads CSARGGADTEAFF. The CDR3 bases are TGCAGTGCCAGAGGGGGGGCCGACACTGAAGCTTTCTTT.

This chain uses TRBV7-8 with TRBJ2-7; D perhaps matches TRBD1 (5 bases). The CDR3 length is 13 residues. Germline assignment: CDR1 SGHVS and CDR2 FQNEAQ. CDR3 coding DNA: TGTGCCAGCAGTTCCGCTCGGCTGGCTGGGGCCAACGTC. This translates into CASSSARLAGANV.

In its sample, this clonotype was seen many times. This sequence joins TRBV5-1 and TRBJ1-4; D remains unclear. The V gene lost 4 bases and the J gene lost 8 bases, with 12 bases spanning the gap. The CDR3 length is 13 residues. Germline loops: CDR1 SGHRS, CDR2 YFSETQ. Written as DNA, the CDR3 is TGCGCCAGCAGCCCACTCCCGCAAGAAAAACTGTTTTTT. It specifies CASSPLPQEKLFF.

The V and J genes are TRBV20-1 and TRBJ2-1; 7 nucleotides match TRBD1. In germline, CDR1 is DFQATT, CDR2 SNEGSKA (reference sequence). With 1 base clipped from V and 11 bases from J, the junction kept 8 bases outside the gene matches. This CDR3 spans 13 amino acids. In DNA form, the CDR3 reads TGCAGTGCTAGAGGTGCAGGGGGACGCCAGCAGTTCTTC. Translating gives CSARGAGGRQQFF.

This clonotype was seen a handful of times. CDR3 in amino acids: CATLPGGPAETQYF. Here the CDR3 DNA reads TGTGCCACTCTCCCGGGGGGGCCTGCAGAGACCCAGTACTTC. This rearrangement joins TRBV6-1 to TRBJ2-5; 8 bases agree with TRBD2. There are 14 residues in the CDR3. The germline V gene encodes CDR1 MNHNS and CDR2 SASEGT. Trimming removed 10 bases from V and 4 bases from J; junction bases left unmatched: 11.

Only a few counts were recorded for this clonotype. This is likely a read error, given that the CDR3 carries no conserved phenylalanine or tryptophan at its end. No DNA is shown, since the ends of the CDR3 on it are uncertain; the CDR3 is the one TCRdb lists. J is TRBJ1-1 and V is TRBV7-2. Germline CDR1 and CDR2: SGHTA and FQGNSA. The CDR3 length equals 13 residues, ends included. This CDR3 is CASSLVAKNTDTQ.

Of note for this clonotype: This may be a read error, as it is one base from a much larger clone. The V call is TRBV6-1, the J call TRBJ2-3; D possibly matches TRBD1 or TRBD2 (5 bases each). Germline CDR1 and CDR2: MNHNS and SASEGT. V dropped 6 bases and J dropped 6 bases, with 13 bases sitting between them. This CDR3 comprises 13 residues. CDR3 region: CASRVRREDTQYF. The CDR3 nucleotides read TGTGCCAGCAGAGTACGCAGGGAGGATACGCAGTATTTT.

Comment on this clonotype: An end of the junction differs from the germline gene, which may be a read error. CDR3 protein: CSARESRTGYNGQFF. The CDR3 DNA reads TGCAGTGCTAGAGAATCGAGGACAGGCTACAATGGGCAGTTCTTC. This rearrangement joins TRBV20-1 to TRBJ2-1; 7 nucleotides match TRBD1. Germline CDR1 and CDR2: DFQATT and SNEGSKA (reference sequence). The CDR3 totals 15 residues.

The genes are TRBV2 and TRBJ2-5; D could derive from TRBD1 or TRBD2 (6 bases each). V was trimmed by 9 bases and J by 1 base, leaving 15 bases between them. Germline values: CDR1 SNHLY, CDR2 FYNNEI. The CDR3 is made up of 14 amino acids. The chain's CDR3 is CARGGMSGQETQYF. CDR3 DNA sequence: TGTGCCAGGGGGGGCATGAGTGGCCAAGAGACCCAGTACTTC.

V usage is TRBV9 and J usage is TRBJ1-4; no reliable D call. The CDR3 covers 15 residues. Germline V gives CDR1 SGDLS, CDR2 YYNGEE. The V gene lost 4 bases and the J gene lost 15 bases, with 25 bases spanning the gap. The CDR3 coding sequence is TGTGCCAGCAGCCCACACTACATGGACGAGCAATACTTGTTTTTT. It encodes CASSPHYMDEQYLFF.

The chain links TRBV21-1 to TRBJ2-3; TRBD2 was called by the table and not checked on the DNA. TRBV21-1 is noted as a pseudogene. CDR3 length: 20 residues. The CDR3 loop is CASSTRGVAGGRLLGDTQYF. CDR3 sequence (DNA): TGTGCCAGCAGCACCCGGGGAGTTGCGGGGGGGCGGTTGTTAGGAGATACGCAGTATTTT.

This clonotype has ten or more counts. CDR3 bases: TGCAGTGCTTTCAACGCCGGGACGGAGAACACTGAAGCTTTCTTT. It codes for CSAFNAGTENTEAFF. The chain links TRBV20-1 to TRBJ1-1; tentative D call: TRBD1 (5 bases). Per the germline V gene, CDR1 is DFQATT and CDR2 is SNEGSKA (reference sequence). Deletions cut 5 bases from V and 1 base from J, with 17 bases between. There are 15 residues in the CDR3.

Only one count was recorded for this clonotype. This rearrangement joins TRBV20-1 to TRBJ1-2, with D unclear. This CDR3 is built from 14 residues. Germline lookup yields CDR1 DFQATT and CDR2 SNEGSKA (reference sequence). Trimming shortened V by 5 bases and J by 6 bases, and 19 bases separated the two germline ends. CDR3 in amino acids: CSAYSGGKNNGYTF. In DNA, the CDR3 is TGCAGTGCTTACTCGGGTGGCAAAAACAATGGCTACACCTTC.

This clonotype was recorded many times. CDR3 bases: TGTGCCAGCAGCTTAGAGGGCACCACAGATACGCAGTATTTT. Residues: CASSLEGTTDTQYF. This chain connects TRBV7-2 to TRBJ2-3; unclear D gene. CDR3 size: 14 residues. V lost 1 base and J 2 bases, leaving 7 bases between the germline ends. Germline loops: CDR1 SGHTA, CDR2 FQGNSA.

This clonotype was counted once. The chain couples TRBV19 to TRBJ2-7; D gene uncertain. CDR1 and CDR2 from the germline V gene are LNHDA and SQIVND (reference sequence). With 3 bases removed from V and 0 bases from J, the gap between germline ends came to 6 bases. The CDR3 totals 13 residues. The CDR3 region has the DNA TGTGCCAGTAGTATTGCTAGCTCCTACGAGCAGTACTTC. Translated: CASSIASSYEQYF.

Concerning this clonotype: A junction end diverges from the germline sequence, so it may reflect a read error. This rearrangement joins TRBV15 to TRBJ1-4; 7 positions match TRBD1. The CDR3 totals 18 residues. Germline loops: CDR1 LNHNV, CDR2 YYDKDF (reference sequence). The CDR3 is CATSRDLVGQLLNEKLFF. The CDR3 bases are TGCGCCACCAGCAGAGATCTCGTGGGACAGCTTCTTAATGAAAAACTGTTTTTT.

As concerns this clonotype: One junction end does not reproduce the germline sequence, and a read error may be involved. Here the CDR3 DNA reads TGTGCCAGTAGTGGGGATAGCTCCTCTACAGAGCCCCAGCACTTC. Translation gives CASSGDSSSTEPQHF. The chain carries TRBV19 and TRBJ2-5; D call uncertain. The CDR3 is 15 amino acids. Looked up from germline, CDR1 is LNHDA and CDR2 is SQIVND (reference sequence).

This clonotype was found many times. This chain links TRBV19 with TRBJ1-5; no reliable D call. CDR3 length: 12 residues. Trimming cost V 3 bases and J 4 bases, with 4 bases left between them. Germline V gene lookup returns CDR1 LNHDA and CDR2 SQIVND (reference sequence). CDR3: CASSMVNQPQHF. The CDR3 nucleotides read TGTGCCAGTAGTATGGTGAATCAGCCCCAGCATTTT. The full variable domain, rest sourced from reference TRBV19 and TRBJ1-5, is DGGITQSPKYLFRKEGQNVTLSCEQNLNHDAMYWYRQDPGQGLRLIYYSQIVNDFQKGDIAEGYSVSREKKESFPLTVTSAQKNPTAFYLCASSMVNQPQHFGDGTRLSIL.

The chain links TRBV6-1 to TRBJ2-6; 7 nucleotides align to TRBD1. The CDR3 is 14 residues long. V shed 4 bases, J shed 3 bases, and the junction held 0 bases outside the gene matches. Looked up from germline, CDR1 is MNHNS and CDR2 is SASEGT. This CDR3 is CASSGTGGANVLTF. The CDR3 nucleotides read TGTGCCAGCAGTGGGACAGGTGGGGCCAACGTCCTGACTTTC.

The chain has TRBV5-1 and TRBJ2-3, with 11 bases aligning to TRBD1. Germline CDR1 reads SGHRS; CDR2 reads YFSETQ. There are 16 residues in the CDR3. V was clipped by 1 base and J by 2 bases; unmatched bases: 3. The CDR3 loop reads CASSLPGQGATDTQYF. DNA for the CDR3: TGCGCCAGCAGCTTGCCTGGACAGGGGGCCACAGATACGCAGTATTTT.

This clonotype was observed a handful of times. V is TRBV15 and J is TRBJ1-5; D might be TRBD1 (6 bases). Trimming pared 6 bases from V and 1 base from J, leaving 10 bases between. CDR3 length equals 14 residues. Germline-derived CDR1 and CDR2 are LNHNV and YYDKDF (reference sequence). The CDR3 DNA reads TGTGCCACCAGTGCAGGGGTGAGCAATCAGCCCCAGCATTTT. This translates into CATSAGVSNQPQHF.

This clonotype occurred many times. The chain uses TRBV15 and TRBJ1-3, with D maybe TRBD1 (5 bases). V shed 0 bases and J shed 1 base, with 7 bases lying between them. The germline V gene encodes CDR1 LNHNV and CDR2 YYDKDF (reference sequence). The length of the CDR3 is 15 residues. CDR3 coding DNA: TGTGCCACCAGCAGAGATAGGGGATCTGGAAACACCATATATTTT. This sequence encodes CATSRDRGSGNTIYF.

J is TRBJ1-1 and V is TRBV5-4, with 9 bases aligning to TRBD1. The CDR3 length is 14 residues. Germline-derived CDR1 and CDR2 are SGHNT and YYREEE (reference sequence). V lost 3 bases to trimming and J lost 1 base; unmatched junction nucleotides: 1. The CDR3: CASSYRGPNTEAFF. CDR3 in DNA: TGTGCCAGCAGCTACAGGGGGCCGAACACTGAAGCTTTCTTT.

This clonotype was observed many times. The chain links TRBV20-1 to TRBJ1-2; D is unresolved. This CDR3 is 14 amino acids long. The germline V and J ends were trimmed by 1 base and 8 bases, with 17 bases remaining between them. Germline CDR1 and CDR2: DFQATT and SNEGSKA (reference sequence). In DNA form, the CDR3 reads TGCAGTGCTAGAGGAGACACCTCTCGGGGAGGCTACACCTTC. This translates into CSARGDTSRGGYTF.

This clonotype was seen many times. The chain is built from TRBV6-1 and TRBJ1-6; 7 bases fit TRBD1. The V gene's germline CDR1 is MNHNS and CDR2 SASEGT. With V trimmed by 6 bases and J by 10 bases, 9 bases remained unmatched. This CDR3 is 14 amino acids long. The CDR3 sequence is CASSIPGQSSPLHF. CDR3 DNA sequence: TGTGCCAGCAGCATACCGGGACAGAGCTCACCCCTCCACTTT.

This clonotype was seen only a few times. At one of its ends the junction is not consistent with the germline gene, which may arise from a read error. The chain joins TRBV10-3 to TRBJ2-5, with D perhaps matching TRBD2 (5 bases). Per germline, CDR1 ENHRY and CDR2 SYGVKD. The CDR3 totals 18 residues. DNA of the CDR3: TGTGCCAGCAGTGAAGACGCGGCAGGAGGTCGGAGCAGAGAGACCCAGTACTTC. Its translation is CASSEDAAGGRSRETQYF.

Points on this clonotype: A junction boundary mismatches the germline segment, possibly from a read error. The chain carries TRBV7-2 and TRBJ2-7, with D possibly matching TRBD2 (5 bases). Germline values: CDR1 SGHTA, CDR2 FQGNSA. This CDR3 region has 16 residues. The CDR3 here is CASSLDLSLLEDEQYF. DNA of the CDR3: TGCGCCAGCAGCTTGGATCTCAGCCTATTGGAGGACGAGCAGTACTTC.

The rearrangement joins TRBV20-1 to TRBJ1-6; 7 bases align to TRBD1. Germline CDR1 reads DFQATT; CDR2 reads SNEGSKA (reference sequence). The CDR3 spans 13 residues. Unmatched junction bases numbered 7, after V lost 5 bases and J lost 9 bases. As DNA, the CDR3 is TGCAGTGCTCGACAGGGTCGAGGTTCACCCCTCCACTTT. Translating it yields CSARQGRGSPLHF.